Below, 24 T cell receptor beta chains from the same sample are listed, as sequenced in a study of metastatic and nonmetastatic thyroid tumors. TCRdb re-called the PCR reads with MiXCR. The top ten clones hold approximately 8.7% of a sample with about 42,000 clones, 9% to 13% of them seen once. Thyroid surgery was preceded by no treatment in any patient. Sequencing input: blood. The receptor set was obtained from a male donor with papillary thyroid cancer or a benign thyroid nodule (not recorded which). Some clones in this sample may be carry-over from other donors' samples.

This clone was counted at least ten times. V gene TRBV28 combines with J gene TRBJ2-2, with D maybe TRBD2 (7 bases). The V end was cut by 7 bases, the J end by 1 base, with 10 bases between. Germline assignment: CDR1 MDHEN and CDR2 SYDVKM. The CDR3 extends over 14 amino acids. CDR3 bases: TGTGCCAGCAAGGGGGGGGGGAACACCGGGGAGCTGTTTTTT. It codes for CASKGGGNTGELFF.

This clone is a singleton in its sample. A much bigger clone sits one base away, suggesting this may be a read error. The J gene is TRBJ2-1, the V gene TRBV20-1, with 12 bases fitting TRBD2. Trimming took 7 bases from V and 0 from J; bases not matched to a gene: 10. CDR3 size: 17 residues. CDR1 is DFQATT and CDR2 is SNEGSKA in the germline V gene (reference sequence). The CDR3 nucleotides are TGCAGTGTCGGGGTGGCTAGCGGGAGGGGCTCCTACAATGAGCAGTTCTTC. Protein product: CSVGVASGRGSYNEQFF.

As to this clone: One end of the junction is discordant with germline, which a read error may explain. V gene TRBV7-9 combines with J gene TRBJ2-2; D is perhaps TRBD2 (7 bases). The CDR3 has 15 residues. CDR1 is SEHNR and CDR2 is FQNEAQ in the germline V gene (reference sequence). CDR3 amino acids: CASSAGAAIAGDLFF. The CDR3 DNA reads TGTGCCAGCAGCGCGGGGGCCGCAATCGCCGGGGATCTGTTTTTT.

The chain recombines TRBV19 with TRBJ2-7; D gene unclear. The CDR3 length is 14 residues. Germline-derived CDR1 and CDR2 are LNHDA and SQIVND (reference sequence). V dropped 6 bases and J dropped 1 base, with 13 bases sitting between them. In DNA, the CDR3 is TGTGCCAGTAGCTTAGATCTGGGGTCCTACGAGCAGTACTTC. The encoded protein is CASSLDLGSYEQYF.

This clone was seen ten or more times. J is TRBJ2-1 and V is TRBV6-1; 9 positions agree with TRBD1. The CDR3 has 17 amino acids. Germline loops: CDR1 MNHNS, CDR2 SASEGT. V gave up 4 bases and J gave up 4 bases; unmatched junction bases: 11. The CDR3 DNA is TGTGCCAGCAGTGTCCAGGACAGGGGCTCGGGATACAATGAGCAGTTCTTC. Translation: CASSVQDRGSGYNEQFF.

This clone is termed medium-sized (0.01 to 0.1%). V usage is TRBV6-1 and J usage is TRBJ1-2; D possibly corresponds to TRBD1 (6 bases). CDR3 length: 15 amino acids. Per the germline V gene, CDR1 is MNHNS and CDR2 is SASEGT. The ends were cut back, 1 base at V and 4 bases at J, with 13 bases in the middle. In nucleotides, the CDR3 is TGTGCCAGCAGTGAAGGTGGGGGCGGCTTCTATGGCTACACCTTC. It encodes CASSEGGGGFYGYTF.

This clone was seen repeatedly, ten times or more. This sequence joins TRBV29-1 and TRBJ1-1; D is ambiguous. This CDR3 comprises 14 residues. V lost 5 bases and J 6 bases, leaving 19 bases between the germline ends. Germline V gene data show CDR1 as SQVTM and CDR2 as ANQGSEA. CDR3: CSVLVPWVSAEAFF. As DNA, the CDR3 is TGCAGCGTTCTCGTCCCTTGGGTATCCGCTGAAGCTTTCTTT.

There are many counts of this clone. This chain joins TRBV9 and TRBJ1-5; D not certain. The CDR3 consists of 15 residues. The germline gives CDR1 SGDLS, CDR2 YYNGEE. V was clipped by 0 bases and J by 5 bases, with 12 bases between them. The CDR3 is CASSVGERLDQPQHF. For the CDR3, the DNA is TGTGCCAGCAGCGTAGGCGAGAGGTTGGATCAGCCCCAGCATTTT.

The chain combines TRBV5-1 with TRBJ1-2; TRBD1 matches at 8 bases. CDR1 is SGHRS and CDR2 is YFSETQ in the germline V gene. V lost 5 bases, J lost 8 bases, and 14 bases stayed unmatched. The CDR3 has 15 residues. The CDR3 DNA sequence: TGCGCCAGCAGATTAAGGGTACGACAGGGGTTAGGCTACACCTTC. Translation: CASRLRVRQGLGYTF.

This rearrangement joins TRBV5-1 to TRBJ1-3; 7 nucleotides agree with TRBD1. Germline V gene data show CDR1 as SGHRS and CDR2 as YFSETQ. The CDR3 runs 13 residues. V lost 4 bases, J lost 3 bases, and 1 base stayed unmatched. CDR3 DNA sequence: TGCGCCAGCAGCCAGGGGGGTGGAAACACCATATATTTT. Its protein product is CASSQGGGNTIYF.

The rearrangement links TRBV6-2 or TRBV6-3 to TRBJ2-7; maybe TRBD2 (5 bases). The CDR3 contains 15 residues. Deletions cut 5 bases from V and 3 bases from J, with 17 bases between. Germline V gene lookup returns CDR1 MNHEY and CDR2 SVGEGT. The CDR3 is CASSLRDRLVYEQYF. The CDR3 DNA reads as TGTGCCAGCAGTCTACGGGATCGTCTAGTCTACGAGCAGTACTTC.

This clone was recorded many times. The genes are TRBV11-2 and TRBJ2-5; 9 bases agree with TRBD1. This CDR3 is 15 amino acids long. Germline V gene data show CDR1 as SGHAT and CDR2 as FQNNGV. The V gene end was trimmed by 5 bases and the J gene end by 2 bases; junction bases not matched to a gene: 6. The CDR3 here is CASSGGQGLQETQYF. DNA of the CDR3: TGTGCCAGCAGCGGGGGACAGGGCCTACAAGAGACCCAGTACTTC.

As concerns this clone: Germline is not matched at one junction end, which may reflect a read error. The J gene is TRBJ2-5, the V gene TRBV6-1; either TRBD1 or TRBD2 may fit D (5 bases each). CDR1 and CDR2 from the germline V gene are MNHNS and SASEGT. The CDR3 is made up of 12 amino acids. The chain's CDR3 is CASSEEGSLQCF. The CDR3 nucleotides are TGTGCCAGCAGTGAAGAGGGGAGCCTCCAGTGCTTC.

This clone was observed many times. The chain has TRBV6-1 and TRBJ1-4; D gene ambiguous. Germline CDR1 is MNHNS and CDR2 is SASEGT. This CDR3 is 16 amino acids long. The V and J ends lost 5 bases and 6 bases respectively, with 19 bases between them. The CDR3 loop reads CASSFIRGTSYEKLFF. In DNA form, the CDR3 reads TGTGCCAGCAGTTTCATCCGAGGTACTTCATATGAAAAACTGTTTTTT.

At least ten counts were recorded for this clone. The chain has TRBV6-1 and TRBJ2-2; D is uncertain. From germline, CDR1 is MNHNS and CDR2 SASEGT. This CDR3 region has 15 residues. Trimming cost V 8 bases and J 1 base, with 14 bases left between them. Here the CDR3 reads CASQPDLWNTGELFF. The CDR3, as DNA: TGTGCCAGCCAGCCCGACTTATGGAACACCGGGGAGCTGTTTTTT.

In its sample, this clone was seen a few times. The rearrangement links TRBV28 to TRBJ1-2; 9 bases line up with TRBD1. V shed 6 bases and J 5 bases; nucleotides not matched to a gene: 7. The CDR3 extends over 14 amino acids. CDR1 and CDR2 (germline): MDHEN, SYDVKM. The DNA of the CDR3 is TGTGCCAGCAGCCCTCCGGGACAGGGATATGGCTACACCTTC. This gives the protein CASSPPGQGYGYTF.

This clone was seen at least ten times. The V gene is TRBV7-6, the J gene TRBJ2-3, with 7 bases that match TRBD1. The CDR3 runs to 13 residues. The J segment lost 0 bases and the V segment lost 8 bases, leaving 2 bases of the junction unmatched. Germline loops: CDR1 SGHVS, CDR2 FNYEAQ. CDR3 in DNA: TGTGCCAGCCGAGGGGGCAGCACAGATACGCAGTATTTT. This gives the protein CASRGGSTDTQYF.

Ten or more counts support this clone. The V and J genes are TRBV20-1 and TRBJ2-1, with D possibly matching TRBD2 (6 bases). The length of the CDR3 is 17 residues. V gave up 6 bases and J gave up 3 bases, with 24 bases separating them. Germline V CDR1 and CDR2: DFQATT, SNEGSKA (reference sequence). CDR3 bases: TGCAGTGCGACCCATATGACTGGCGGGACTTTCTACAATGAGCAGTTCTTC. Translation: CSATHMTGGTFYNEQFF.

This clone was seen ten or more times. A much larger clone lies a single base off, so this may be a read error. The chain joins TRBV6-1 to TRBJ1-1; the match to TRBD1 covers 8 bases. The CDR3 sequence is 15 residues long. CDR1 and CDR2 (germline): MNHNS, SASEGT. V was pared by 7 bases and J by 1 base, with 8 bases of the junction left unmatched. The CDR3 loop is CASIPLDRANTEAFF. CDR3 bases: TGTGCCAGCATCCCCTTGGACAGGGCGAACACTGAAGCTTTCTTT.

The chain is built from TRBV6-1 and TRBJ1-2, with 8 bases matching TRBD1. CDR3 length equals 17 residues. J gave up 5 bases and V 4 bases, and 15 bases lay outside the gene matches. Per the germline V gene, CDR1 is MNHNS and CDR2 is SASEGT. The CDR3: CASSARGRQGFLYGYTF. DNA of the CDR3: TGTGCCAGCAGTGCCCGGGGCCGACAGGGGTTTTTGTATGGCTACACCTTC.

This clone was picked up many times. The identical CDR3 is also encoded by other nucleotide sequences in the sample. The CDR3 loop is CASSLGYPSYNEQFF. The CDR3 DNA is TGTGCCAGCAGCTTGGGGTATCCCTCCTACAATGAGCAGTTCTTC. The chain recombines TRBV28 with TRBJ2-1; D call uncertain. With 6 bases removed from V and 0 bases from J, the gap between germline ends came to 12 bases. Germline V CDR1 and CDR2: MDHEN, SYDVKM. CDR3 length: 15 residues.

Ten or more counts support this clone. V and J are TRBV27 and TRBJ1-4; 10 nucleotides line up with TRBD1. This CDR3 region has 15 residues. CDR1 is MNHEY, CDR2 SMNVEV, per germline (reference sequence). Trimming removed 4 bases from V and 8 bases from J; junction bases left unmatched: 7. CDR3 region: CASSSWTGGEEKLFF. For the CDR3, the DNA is TGTGCCAGCAGTTCCTGGACAGGGGGGGAAGAAAAACTGTTTTTT.

This clone was seen many times. The junction shows a germline mismatch at one end, possibly a read error. This chain uses TRBV28 with TRBJ1-2, with D maybe TRBD1 (5 bases). The CDR3 contains 14 residues. Looked up from germline, CDR1 is MDHEN and CDR2 is SYDVKM. CDR3 nucleotide sequence: TGTACCAGCAGCTCCGGACAAGCCCGCTATGGCTACACCTTC. It yields the protein CTSSSGQARYGYTF.

This clone has a count of ten or more. The chain is built from TRBV2 and TRBJ2-6; 7 bases fit TRBD1. Germline CDR1 reads SNHLY; CDR2 reads FYNNEI. The V and J ends lost 7 bases and 1 base, in that order; junction bases with no gene match: 16. This CDR3 spans 19 amino acids. CDR3: CASNIARDSLQSGANVLTF. The DNA for the CDR3 is TGTGCCAGCAACATCGCCCGGGACAGCCTACAATCTGGGGCCAACGTCCTGACTTTC.